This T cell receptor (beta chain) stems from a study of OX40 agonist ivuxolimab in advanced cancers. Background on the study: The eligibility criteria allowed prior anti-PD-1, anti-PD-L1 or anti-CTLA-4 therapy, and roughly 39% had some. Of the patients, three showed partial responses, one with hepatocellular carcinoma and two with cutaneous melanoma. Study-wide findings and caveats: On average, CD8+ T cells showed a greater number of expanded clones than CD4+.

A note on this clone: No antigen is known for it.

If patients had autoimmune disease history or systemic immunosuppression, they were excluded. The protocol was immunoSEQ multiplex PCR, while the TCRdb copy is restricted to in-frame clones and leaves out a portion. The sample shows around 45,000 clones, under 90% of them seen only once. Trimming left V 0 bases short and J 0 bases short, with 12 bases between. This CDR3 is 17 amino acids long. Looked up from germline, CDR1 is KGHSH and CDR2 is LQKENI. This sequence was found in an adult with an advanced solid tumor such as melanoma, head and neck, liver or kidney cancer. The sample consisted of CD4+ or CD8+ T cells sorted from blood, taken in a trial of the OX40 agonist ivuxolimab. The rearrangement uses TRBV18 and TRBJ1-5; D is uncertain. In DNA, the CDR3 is TGTGCCAGCTCACCACCGACGGTGAATTATAGCAATCAGCCCCAGCATTTT. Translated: CASSPPTVNYSNQPQHF.